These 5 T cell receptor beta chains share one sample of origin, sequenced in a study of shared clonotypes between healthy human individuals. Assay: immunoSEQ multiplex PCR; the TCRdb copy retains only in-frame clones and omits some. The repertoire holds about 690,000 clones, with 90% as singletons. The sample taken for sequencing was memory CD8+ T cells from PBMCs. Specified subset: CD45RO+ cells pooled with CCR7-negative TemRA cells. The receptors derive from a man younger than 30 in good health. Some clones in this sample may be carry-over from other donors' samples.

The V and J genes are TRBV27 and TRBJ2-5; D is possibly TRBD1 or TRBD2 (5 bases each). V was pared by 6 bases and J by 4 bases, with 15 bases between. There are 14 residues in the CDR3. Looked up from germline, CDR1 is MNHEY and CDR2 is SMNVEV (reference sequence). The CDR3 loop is CASSFTGPRETQYF. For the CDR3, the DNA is TGTGCCAGCAGCTTCACGGGGCCCCGAGAGACCCAGTACTTC.

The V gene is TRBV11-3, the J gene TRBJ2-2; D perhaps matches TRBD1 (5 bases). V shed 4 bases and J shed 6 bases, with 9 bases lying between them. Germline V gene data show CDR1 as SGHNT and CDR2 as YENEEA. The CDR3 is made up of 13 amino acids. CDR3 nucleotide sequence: TGTGCCAGCAGCTCTAGGGGTGCCGGGGAGCTGTTTTTT. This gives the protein CASSSRGAGELFF.

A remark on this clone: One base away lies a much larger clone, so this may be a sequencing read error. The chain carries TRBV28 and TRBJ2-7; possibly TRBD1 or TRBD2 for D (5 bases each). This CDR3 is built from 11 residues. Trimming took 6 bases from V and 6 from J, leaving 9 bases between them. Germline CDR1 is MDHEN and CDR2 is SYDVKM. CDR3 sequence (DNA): TGTGCCAGCAGGACGGGGCGCGAGCAGTACTTC. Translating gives CASRTGREQYF.

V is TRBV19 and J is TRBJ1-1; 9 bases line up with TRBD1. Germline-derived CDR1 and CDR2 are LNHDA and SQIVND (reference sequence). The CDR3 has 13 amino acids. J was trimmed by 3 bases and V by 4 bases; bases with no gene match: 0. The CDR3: CASSRDRDTEAFF. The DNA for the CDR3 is TGTGCCAGTAGTAGGGACAGGGACACTGAAGCTTTCTTT.

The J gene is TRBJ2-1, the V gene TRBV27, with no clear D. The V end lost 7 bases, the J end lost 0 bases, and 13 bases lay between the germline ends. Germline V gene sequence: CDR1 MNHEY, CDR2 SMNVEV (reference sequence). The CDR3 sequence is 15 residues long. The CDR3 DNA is TGTGCCAGCATTAAACTTCCTAGCTCCTACAATGAGCAGTTCTTC. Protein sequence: CASIKLPSSYNEQFF.